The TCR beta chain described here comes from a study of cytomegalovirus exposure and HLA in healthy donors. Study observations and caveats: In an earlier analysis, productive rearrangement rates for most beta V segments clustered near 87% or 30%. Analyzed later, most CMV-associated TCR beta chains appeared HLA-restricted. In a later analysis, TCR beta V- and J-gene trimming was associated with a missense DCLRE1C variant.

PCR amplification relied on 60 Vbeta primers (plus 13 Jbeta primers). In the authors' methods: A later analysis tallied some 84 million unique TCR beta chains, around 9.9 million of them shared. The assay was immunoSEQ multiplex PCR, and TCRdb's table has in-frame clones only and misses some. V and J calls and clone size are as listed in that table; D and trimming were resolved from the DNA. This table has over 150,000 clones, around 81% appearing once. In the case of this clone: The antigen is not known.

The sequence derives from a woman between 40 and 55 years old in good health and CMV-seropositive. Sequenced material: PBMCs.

The CDR3 DNA follows: TGTGCCAGAAGCTTCGGGACAGCCCTCTTTTACGAGCAGTACTTC. Its translation is CARSFGTALFYEQYF. The J gene is TRBJ2-7, the V gene TRBV5-3, with 7 bases fitting TRBD1. TRBV5-3 is reported as an ORF; its role is uncertain. V shed 2 bases, J shed 4 bases, and the junction held 9 bases outside the gene matches. The CDR3 sequence is 15 residues long.